This TCR beta chain was sequenced for a study of siplizumab effects on memory and regulatory T cells. The protocol was immunoSEQ multiplex PCR, while the TCRdb copy is restricted to in-frame clones and leaves out a portion. The top ten hold approximately 0.66% of the sample, which has some 100,000 clones, roughly nine tenths seen once. V dropped 2 bases and J dropped 1; count of bases not matched to a gene: 5. The CDR3 totals 18 residues. CDR1 and CDR2 (germline): MNHEY, SMNVEV (reference sequence). Sequenced sample: Tregs sorted from blood. The receptor comes from a human donor in good health. The rearrangement uses TRBV27 and TRBJ2-7; 16 nucleotides agree with TRBD2. Here the CDR3 reads CASSLGTSGRGVSYEQYF. CDR3 sequence (DNA): TGTGCCAGCAGTTTAGGGACTAGCGGGAGGGGGGTGTCCTACGAGCAGTACTTC.